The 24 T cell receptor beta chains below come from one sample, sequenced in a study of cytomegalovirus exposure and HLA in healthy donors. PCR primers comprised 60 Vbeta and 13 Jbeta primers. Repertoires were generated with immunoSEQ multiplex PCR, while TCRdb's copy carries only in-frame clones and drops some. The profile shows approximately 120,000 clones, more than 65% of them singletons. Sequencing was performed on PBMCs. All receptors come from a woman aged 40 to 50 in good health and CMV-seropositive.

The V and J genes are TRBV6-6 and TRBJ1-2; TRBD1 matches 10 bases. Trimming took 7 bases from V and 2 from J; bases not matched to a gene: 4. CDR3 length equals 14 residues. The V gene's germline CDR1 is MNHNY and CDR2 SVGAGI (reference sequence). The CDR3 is CASIPGQGNYGYTF. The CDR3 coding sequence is TGTGCCAGCATCCCGGGACAGGGGAACTATGGCTACACCTTC.

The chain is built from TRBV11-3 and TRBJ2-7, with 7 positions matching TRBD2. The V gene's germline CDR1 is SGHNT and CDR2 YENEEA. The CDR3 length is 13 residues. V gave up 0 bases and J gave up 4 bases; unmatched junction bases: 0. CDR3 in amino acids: CASSLEAGYEQYF. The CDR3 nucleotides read TGTGCCAGCAGCTTAGAAGCGGGGTACGAGCAGTACTTC. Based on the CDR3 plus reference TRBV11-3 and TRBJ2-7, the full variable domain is EAGVVQSPRYKIIEKKQPVAFWCNPISGHNTLYWYLQNLGQGPELLIRYENEEAVDDSQLPKDRFSAERLKGVDSTLKIQPAELGDSAVYLCASSLEAGYEQYFGPGTRLTVT.

The DNA of the CDR3 is TGTGCCAGTAGTACTCGGGGACAAAGCACAGATACGCAGTATTTT. Residues: CASSTRGQSTDTQYF. The chain is built from TRBV19 and TRBJ2-3; the D gene is possibly TRBD1 (6 bases). Germline loops: CDR1 LNHDA, CDR2 SQIVND (reference sequence). V was trimmed by 4 bases and J by 0 bases, leaving 11 bases between them. The CDR3 covers 15 residues.

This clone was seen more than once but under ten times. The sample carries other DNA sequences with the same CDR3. CDR3: CASSLGQRNTEAFF. In DNA, the CDR3 is TGTGCCAGCAGCTTAGGACAACGGAACACTGAAGCTTTCTTT. V usage is TRBV7-9 and J usage is TRBJ1-1; D is ambiguous. The CDR3 length is 14 residues. Deletions cut 1 base from V and 1 base from J, with 7 bases between. Germline V CDR1 and CDR2: SEHNR, FQNEAQ (reference sequence).

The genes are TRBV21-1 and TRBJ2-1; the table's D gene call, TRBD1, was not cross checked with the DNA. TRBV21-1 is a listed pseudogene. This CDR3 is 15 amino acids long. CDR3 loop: CASNEGTEIYNEQFF. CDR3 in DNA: TGTGCCAGCAATGAGGGGACAGAAATCTACAATGAGCAGTTCTTC.

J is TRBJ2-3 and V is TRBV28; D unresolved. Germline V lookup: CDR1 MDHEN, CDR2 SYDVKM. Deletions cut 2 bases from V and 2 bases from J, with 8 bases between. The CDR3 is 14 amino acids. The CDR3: CASSLGAATDTQYF. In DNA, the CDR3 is TGTGCCAGCAGTTTAGGTGCGGCCACAGATACGCAGTATTTT. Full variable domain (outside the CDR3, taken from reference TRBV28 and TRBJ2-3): DVKVTQSSRYLVKRTGEKVFLECVQDMDHENMFWYRQDPGLGLRLIYFSYDVKMKEKGDIPEGYSVSREKKERFSLILESASTNQTSMYLCASSLGAATDTQYFGPGTRLTVL.

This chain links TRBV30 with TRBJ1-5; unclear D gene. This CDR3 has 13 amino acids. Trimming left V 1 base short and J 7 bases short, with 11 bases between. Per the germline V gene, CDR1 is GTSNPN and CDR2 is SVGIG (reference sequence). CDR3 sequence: CAWSGAPSQPQHF. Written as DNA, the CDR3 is TGTGCCTGGAGTGGGGCCCCTTCCCAGCCCCAGCATTTT.

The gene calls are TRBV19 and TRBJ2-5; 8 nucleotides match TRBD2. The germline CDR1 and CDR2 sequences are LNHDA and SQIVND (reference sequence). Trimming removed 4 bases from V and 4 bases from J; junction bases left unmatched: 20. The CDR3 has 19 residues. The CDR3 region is CASSTLGKSGRGIGETQYF. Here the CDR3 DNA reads TGTGCCAGTAGTACATTGGGAAAGAGCGGGAGAGGAATAGGAGAGACCCAGTACTTC.

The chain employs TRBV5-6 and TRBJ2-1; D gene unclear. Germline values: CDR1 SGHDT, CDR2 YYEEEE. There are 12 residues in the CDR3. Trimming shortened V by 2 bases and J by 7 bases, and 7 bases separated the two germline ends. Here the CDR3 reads CASSFIRNEQFF. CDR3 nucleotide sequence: TGTGCCAGCAGCTTTATCAGAAATGAGCAGTTCTTC. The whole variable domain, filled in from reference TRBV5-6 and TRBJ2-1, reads DAGVTQSPTHLIKTRGQQVTLRCSPKSGHDTVSWYQQALGQGPQFIFQYYEEEERQRGNFPDRFSGHQFPNYSSELNVNALLLGDSALYLCASSFIRNEQFFGPGTRLTVL.

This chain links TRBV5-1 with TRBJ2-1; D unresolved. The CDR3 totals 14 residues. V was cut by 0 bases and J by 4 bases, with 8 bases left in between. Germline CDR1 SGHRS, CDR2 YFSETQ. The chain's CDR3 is CASSLDPTYNEQFF. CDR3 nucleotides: TGCGCCAGCAGCTTGGATCCCACTTACAATGAGCAGTTCTTC.

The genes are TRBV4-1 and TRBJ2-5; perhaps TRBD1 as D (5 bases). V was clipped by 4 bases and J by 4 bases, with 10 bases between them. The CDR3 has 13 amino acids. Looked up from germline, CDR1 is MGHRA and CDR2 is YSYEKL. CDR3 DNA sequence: TGCGCCAGCAGCCTAACAGGTGGAGAGACCCAGTACTTC. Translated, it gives CASSLTGGETQYF.

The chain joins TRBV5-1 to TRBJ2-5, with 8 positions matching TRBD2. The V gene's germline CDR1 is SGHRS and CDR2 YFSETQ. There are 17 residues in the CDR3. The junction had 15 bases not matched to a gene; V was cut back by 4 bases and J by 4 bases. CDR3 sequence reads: CASSKGTGRTSRETQYF. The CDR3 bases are TGCGCCAGCAGCAAGGGCACCGGAAGGACTAGCCGAGAGACCCAGTACTTC.

The chain's CDR3 is CASSLSAAYQPQHF. For the CDR3, the DNA is TGTGCCAGCAGTTTATCGGCAGCGTATCAGCCCCAGCATTTT. The rearrangement links TRBV27 to TRBJ1-5; D remains unclear. CDR1 is MNHEY and CDR2 is SMNVEV in the germline V gene (reference sequence). The germline V and J ends were trimmed by 0 bases and 5 bases, with 8 bases remaining between them. The CDR3 totals 14 residues.

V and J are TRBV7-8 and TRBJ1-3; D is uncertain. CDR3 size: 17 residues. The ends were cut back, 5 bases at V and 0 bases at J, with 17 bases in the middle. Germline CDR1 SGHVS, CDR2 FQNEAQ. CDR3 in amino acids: CASSGSTVWSSGNTIYF. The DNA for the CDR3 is TGTGCCAGCAGCGGATCGACCGTTTGGAGCTCTGGAAACACCATATATTTT.

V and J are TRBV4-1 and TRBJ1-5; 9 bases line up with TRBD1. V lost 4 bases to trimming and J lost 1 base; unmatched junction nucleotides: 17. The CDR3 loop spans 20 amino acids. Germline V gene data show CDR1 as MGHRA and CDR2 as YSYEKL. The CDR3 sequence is CASSLYGTGFLLVSNQPQHF. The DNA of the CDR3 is TGCGCCAGCAGCCTTTACGGGACAGGGTTTCTACTGGTAAGCAATCAGCCCCAGCATTTT.

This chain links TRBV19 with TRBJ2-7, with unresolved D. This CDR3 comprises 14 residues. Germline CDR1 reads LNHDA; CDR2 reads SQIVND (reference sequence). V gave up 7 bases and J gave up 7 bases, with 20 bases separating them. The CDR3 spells CASKARGAGLEQYF. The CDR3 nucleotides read TGTGCCAGTAAGGCGCGAGGTGCCGGGTTGGAGCAGTACTTC.

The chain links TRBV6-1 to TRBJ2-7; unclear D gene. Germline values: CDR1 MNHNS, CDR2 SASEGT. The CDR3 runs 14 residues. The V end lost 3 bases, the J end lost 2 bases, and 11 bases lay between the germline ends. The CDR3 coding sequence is TGTGCCAGCAGTGAGATTAGTCCCCCCTACGAGCAGTACTTC. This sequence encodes CASSEISPPYEQYF.

The CDR3 loop reads CASSLRLAGRTDTQYF. CDR3 DNA: TGTGCCAGCAGCCTGAGACTAGCGGGGCGCACAGATACGCAGTATTTT. The chain employs TRBV9 and TRBJ2-3, with 11 bases lining up with TRBD2. Germline V lookup: CDR1 SGDLS, CDR2 YYNGEE. The CDR3 length is 16 residues. Germline trimming cut 4 bases from V and 1 base from J; bases unmatched to any gene: 5. Full variable domain (outside the CDR3, taken from reference TRBV9 and TRBJ2-3): DSGVTQTPKHLITATGQRVTLRCSPRSGDLSVYWYQQSLDQGLQFLIQYYNGEERAKGNILERFSAQQFPDLHSELNLSSLELGDSALYFCASSLRLAGRTDTQYFGPGTRLTVL.

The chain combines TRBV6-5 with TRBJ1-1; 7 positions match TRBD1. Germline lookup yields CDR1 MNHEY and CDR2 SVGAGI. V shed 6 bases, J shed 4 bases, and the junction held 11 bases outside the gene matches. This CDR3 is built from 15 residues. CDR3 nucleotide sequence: TGTGCCAGCAGGCCCAGTGGACAGGTCGGCACTGAAGCTTTCTTT. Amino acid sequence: CASRPSGQVGTEAFF.

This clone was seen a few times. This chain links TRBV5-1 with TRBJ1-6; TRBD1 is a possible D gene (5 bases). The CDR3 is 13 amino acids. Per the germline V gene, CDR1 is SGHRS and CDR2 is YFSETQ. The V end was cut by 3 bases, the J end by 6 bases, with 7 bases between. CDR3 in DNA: TGCGCCAGCAGCTCGGACACTAATTCACCCCTCCACTTT. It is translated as CASSSDTNSPLHF.

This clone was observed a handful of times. The CDR3 DNA follows: TGTGCCTGGAGTCCGGGGGGTTCTGGAAACACCATATATTTT. Amino acids: CAWSPGGSGNTIYF. The V call is TRBV30, the J call TRBJ1-3; D perhaps matches TRBD1 (5 bases). Germline V lookup: CDR1 GTSNPN, CDR2 SVGIG (reference sequence). Trimming removed 2 bases at V and 1 base at J, with 9 bases between. CDR3 length: 14 residues.

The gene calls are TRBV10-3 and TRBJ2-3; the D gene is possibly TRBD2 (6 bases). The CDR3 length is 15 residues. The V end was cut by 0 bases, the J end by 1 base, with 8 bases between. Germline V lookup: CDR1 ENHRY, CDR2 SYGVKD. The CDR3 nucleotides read TGTGCCATCAGTGAGTCGGGCGGGGGCACAGATACGCAGTATTTT. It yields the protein CAISESGGGTDTQYF.

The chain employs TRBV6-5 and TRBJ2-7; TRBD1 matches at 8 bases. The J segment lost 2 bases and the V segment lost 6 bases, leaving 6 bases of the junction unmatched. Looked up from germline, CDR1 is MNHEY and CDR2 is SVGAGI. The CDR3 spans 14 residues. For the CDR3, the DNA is TGTGCCAGCAGGGTCCCAGGGGGCGCCTACGAGCAGTACTTC. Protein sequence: CASRVPGGAYEQYF.

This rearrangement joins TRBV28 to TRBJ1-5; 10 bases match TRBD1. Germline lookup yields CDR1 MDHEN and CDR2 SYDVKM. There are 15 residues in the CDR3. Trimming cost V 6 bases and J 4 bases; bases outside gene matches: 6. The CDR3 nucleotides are TGTGCCAGCAGGGGACAGGGGAATCCGAATCAGCCCCAGCATTTT. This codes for CASRGQGNPNQPQHF.